The rows below give T cell receptor beta chains drawn from one sample of a study of shared clonotypes between healthy human individuals. Sequencing used immunoSEQ multiplex PCR; TCRdb keeps in-frame clones, though not all of them. This sample carries some 2,000,000 clones, 95% of them seen once, and the ten largest clones take roughly 0.13%. Specimen: naive CD4+ T cells sorted from blood. All receptors derive from a young man in good health. The CDR3 runs from the conserved cysteine through the conserved F or W.

TRBJ2-2,TRBV5-1,CASSPGLPSPTGELFF
TRBJ2-5,TRBV4-1,CASSQDTGTEYF
TRBJ1-6,TRBV10-3,CAISSTGESPLHF
TRBJ2-7,TRBV4-1,CASSRSGDTIPYEQYF
TRBJ1-1,TRBV7-2,CASSSGMGAEAFF
TRBJ2-7,TRBV5-1,CASSSGTYEQYF
TRBJ2-7,TRBV6-1,CASSVDRAPLREQYF
TRBJ2-7,TRBV27,CASSLSASGRSLEQYF
TRBJ1-2,TRBV7-2,CASSSGVAYGYTF
TRBJ1-1,TRBV7-9,CASSFRVNTEAFF
TRBJ1-5,TRBV6-4,CASSDSTVYSNQPQHF
TRBJ1-4,TRBV6-1,CASSEGYTFNEKLFF
TRBJ2-2,TRBV5-1,CASSLAGVPGAGELFF
TRBJ1-5,TRBV5-1,CASSPRGGSDQPQHF